A selection of T cell receptor beta chains follows, all from one sample in a study of shared clonotypes between healthy human individuals. Method: immunoSEQ multiplex PCR; TCRdb's copy keeps in-frame clones and lacks some. The sample includes 950,000 to 1,100,000 clones, around 74% seen only once; the top ten take 1.4%. Sequenced material: memory CD4+ T cells sorted from blood. These receptors were obtained from a man between 18 and 35 years old in good health. CDR3s include the opening cysteine and the closing phenylalanine or tryptophan. Fields, in order: J gene, D gene, clone size, V gene, CDR3 protein, CDR3 DNA. The D gene is left open where the match is weak. Expanded clones get a size class; other rows say once, few or many, or leave the size out.

J: TRBJ2-2
D: TRBD2
size: .
V: TRBV2
CDR3: CASSGISGRAQDGELFF
DNA: TGTGCCAGCAGTGGGATAAGCGGGAGGGCCCAGGACGGGGAGCTGTTTTTT

J: TRBJ2-7
D: .
size: few
V: TRBV5-6
CDR3: CASSLGRRSSYEQYF
DNA: TGTGCCAGCAGCTTGGGCCGGAGGAGCTCCTACGAGCAGTACTTC

J: TRBJ2-1
D: .
size: .
V: TRBV7-9
CDR3: CASSSRSTREQFF
DNA: TGTGCCAGCAGCTCAAGGAGTACGAGGGAGCAGTTCTTC

J: TRBJ1-4
D: .
size: .
V: TRBV6-1
CDR3: CASSPYGGINEKLFF
DNA: TGTGCCAGCAGTCCTTATGGGGGGATTAATGAAAAACTGTTTTTT

J: TRBJ1-2
D: .
size: .
V: TRBV5-4
CDR3: CASSHGGNYGYTF
DNA: TGTGCCAGCAGCCACGGGGGGAACTATGGCTACACCTTC

J: TRBJ2-2
D: TRBD1
size: .
V: TRBV7-8
CDR3: CASSVRQGKTNTGELFF
DNA: TGTGCCAGCAGCGTGCGACAGGGCAAGACGAACACCGGGGAGCTGTTTTTT

J: TRBJ2-1
D: .
size: .
V: TRBV7-9
CDR3: CASGAPLNEQFF
DNA: TGTGCCAGCGGGGCACCGCTCAATGAGCAGTTCTTC

J: TRBJ2-6
D: TRBD2
size: .
V: TRBV7-9
CDR3: CASSSLAGRRSGANVLTF
DNA: TGTGCCAGCAGCTCACTAGCGGGGCGTCGCTCTGGGGCCAACGTCCTGACTTTC

J: TRBJ2-3
D: .
size: .
V: TRBV9
CDR3: CASSVVGDPSTDTQYF
DNA: TGTGCCAGCAGCGTAGTGGGGGATCCTAGCACAGATACGCAGTATTTT

J: TRBJ1-1
D: TRBD1
size: .
V: TRBV5-4
CDR3: CASSPDRATEAFF
DNA: TGTGCCAGCAGCCCGGACAGGGCCACTGAAGCTTTCTTT

J: TRBJ1-6
D: .
size: .
V: TRBV6-6
CDR3: CASSSSGNNSPLHF
DNA: .

J: TRBJ2-7
D: TRBD1
size: .
V: TRBV19
CDR3: CASSSIRTGRPAEQYF
DNA: TGTGCCAGTAGTTCAATCCGGACAGGACGTCCAGCCGAGCAGTACTTC

J: TRBJ1-2
D: .
size: few
V: TRBV6-6
CDR3: CASSYNGQPYGYTF
DNA: TGTGCCAGCAGTTACAACGGACAGCCCTATGGCTACACCTTC

J: TRBJ1-1
D: .
size: once
V: TRBV7-9
CDR3: CASSLGRAGQRTEAFF
DNA: TGTGCCAGCAGCTTAGGGAGGGCAGGGCAAAGGACTGAAGCTTTCTTT

J: TRBJ2-5
D: TRBD2
size: .
V: TRBV15
CDR3: CATSRAPVAGEETQYF
DNA: TGTGCCACCAGCAGAGCTCCAGTAGCGGGAGAAGAGACCCAGTACTTC

J: TRBJ1-1
D: .
size: .
V: TRBV5-1
CDR3: CASSLEAQMNTEAFF
DNA: TGCGCCAGCAGCTTGGAGGCACAGATGAACACTGAAGCTTTCTTT

J: TRBJ2-3
D: .
size: .
V: TRBV11-2
CDR3: CASSSSLGGAVTDTQYF
DNA: TGTGCCAGCAGCTCCAGCTTAGGTGGGGCCGTCACAGATACGCAGTATTTT